This T cell receptor (beta chain) was retrieved from a study of beta chain features in type 1 diabetes. The entirety of the isolated RNA underwent reverse transcription, so expressed TCRB transcripts were sequenced. Repertoires were generated with immunoSEQ multiplex PCR, while TCRdb's copy carries only in-frame clones and drops some. The sample has 500,000 to 700,000 clones; around 15% are singletons. The study, taken as a whole, reports: Whether TCRB rearrangement is influenced by HLA type went unresolved here.

J gave up 2 bases and V 4 bases, and 6 bases lay outside the gene matches. CDR1 and CDR2 from the germline V gene are SGHRS and YFSETQ. The CDR3 runs to 16 residues. Worth noting for this clone: Antigen specificity is unknown.

The rearrangement uses TRBV5-1 and TRBJ1-5; 10 nucleotides align to TRBD1. What was sequenced was naive CD4+ T cells from blood. This sequence was found in a man aged 18 to 29 in good health. The CDR3 nucleotides read TGCGCCAGCAGCCCAGGGACAGGGGTGGGCAATCAGCCCCAGCATTTT. Translating it yields CASSPGTGVGNQPQHF.